The clone carrying this TCR beta chain was seen a handful of times. Its antigen is currently unknown. The length of the CDR3 is 15 residues. The V gene's germline CDR1 is SGDLS and CDR2 YYNGEE. Trimming removed 1 base at V and 3 bases at J, with 11 bases between. Genomic DNA template from tumor biopsies or peripheral blood, 616 ng to 6,004 ng input. Profiling relied on immunoSEQ multiplex PCR, and the TCRdb table lists in-frame clones only, not all of them. The sample consists of about 47,000 clones, just under 80% of them appearing once. This sample stems from a study of T cells in tumors after PD-1 blockade. Overall study context: A subset received ongoing vismodegib 150 mg daily alongside anti-PD-1 therapy. Blood samples averaged around 120,000 templates (range 24,679-257,772) and 36,536 unique clonotypes.

Study-level findings and limits: Peripheral recruitment is suggested, as some novel exhausted tumor clones were in pre-treatment blood.

This chain links TRBV9 with TRBJ1-5; D remains ambiguous. The clonotype comes from a human donor with basal cell carcinoma. This material consisted of PBMCs, taken before anti-PD-1 treatment. DNA for the CDR3: TGTGCCAGCAGCGTATCTGGGGTGGTCAATCAGCCCCAGCATTTT. Translating it yields CASSVSGVVNQPQHF.